Here is one T cell receptor (beta chain) with its context. Its specificity is unknown. In germline, CDR1 is MNHEY, CDR2 SMNVEV (reference sequence). The CDR3 length is 15 residues. Deletions cut 2 bases from V and 4 bases from J, with 13 bases between. The sample belongs to a study of human T cells and chemical hapten exposure. Turning to the study itself: From small differences in pooled library volume came most of the variation in per-sample TCR yields.

Each CDR3 protein is one row after TCRdb ran MiXCR on the RACE reads. The table has 270,000 or so distinct CDR3 sequences, roughly 7.4% seen once. The time point denotes: pre-sensitization, week 0. The treatment is: therapeutic diphenylcyclopropenone sensitization with weekly scalp DPC. Study outcomes and limitations: Counts of expanded TCRs at PT1 were positively correlated with patch test score.

The origin of this receptor is a man younger than 35 with alopecia areata. Some clones in this sample may be carry-over from other donors' samples. The chain is built from TRBV27 and TRBJ2-3, with D possibly being TRBD2 (6 bases). The sequencing here drew on whole blood, taken in connection with sensitization to the hapten diphenylcyclopropenone (DPC). The CDR3 DNA is TGTGCCAGCAGTTTAAGGGTGACTAGTTCAGATACGCAGTATTTT. Its translation: CASSLRVTSSDTQYF.